In its sample, the clone carrying this T cell receptor beta chain was seen many times. Its antigen is unknown. This entry comes from a study of read filtering for tumor transcriptome and immune sequencing. Background on the study: TCR-mapped reads were about 4 to 10.27 million with IR-seq versus about 85 to 1,300 with RNA-seq.

This library used roughly 400 ng RNA and molecular barcoded adaptors spanning alpha/delta and beta/gamma chains. One entry per CDR3 protein, called by TCRdb with MiXCR from the reads. The data contain 35,000 to 40,000 distinct CDR3 sequences, roughly 13% of them singletons. V was shortened by 5 bases and J by 7 bases, with 15 bases between the two germline ends. From germline, CDR1 is DFQATT and CDR2 SNEGSKA (reference sequence). The length of the CDR3 is 13 residues. Regarding the study as a whole: RNA-seq captured clonotypes less deeply and reliably than IR-seq. The sorted CD138-negative fraction was a mixed bone marrow immune population, not purified T cells.

Every patient had bone marrow sampled while the disease was active. The V gene is TRBV20-1, the J gene TRBJ2-1; D is possibly TRBD2 (5 bases). The specimen was a population of CD138-negative cells sorted from bone marrow. The receptor's source is a donor aged 40 or over with multiple myeloma. The CDR3 protein is CSAESGRVNEQFF. The DNA for the CDR3 is TGCAGTGCTGAGAGCGGTCGGGTAAATGAGCAGTTCTTC.